This T cell receptor beta chain was profiled in a study of tumor-infiltrating lymphocytes in primary liver carcinoma. For the study at large: Tumor stage was T1-T3 N0M0, and tumor size was roughly 4.2 to 10 cm across. Study findings and constraints: Detection in all five tumor regions applied to only about 8-25% of top clones.

DNA and RNA were both co-extracted from roughly 18-30 mg of bulk tissue that had not been sorted. With around 500 ng total RNA as template and a constant-region primer, TCR beta cDNA was made. A slightly modified ARM-PCR protocol with three nested multiplex PCR rounds produced these TCR beta libraries. Two initial PCR rounds of around 9 cycles each paired TRBV1-TRBV30 forward primers with a C-beta reverse primer. TCRdb fed the multiplex PCR reads into MiXCR, producing one record per CDR3 protein. The profile shows approximately 76,000 distinct CDR3 sequences, 70% to 80% of them singletons. This CDR3 contains 15 residues. Germline V gene sequence: CDR1 DFQATT, CDR2 SNEGSKA (reference sequence). Trimming stripped 0 bases from V and 6 bases from J, with 14 bases between. This clonotype showed up just a few times. The antigen is undetermined.

The clonotype was recovered from a woman aged 60-75 years with primary liver carcinoma and hepatitis B virus infection. The genes are TRBV20-1 and TRBJ1-4, with no clear D. Material for sequencing was liver tumor tissue from sampling region 4. Specified subset: tumor region T4, right-lateral pole. The CDR3 spells CSARDGEGLDEKLFF. CDR3 sequence (DNA): TGCAGTGCTAGAGACGGTGAGGGATTGGATGAAAAACTGTTTTTT.